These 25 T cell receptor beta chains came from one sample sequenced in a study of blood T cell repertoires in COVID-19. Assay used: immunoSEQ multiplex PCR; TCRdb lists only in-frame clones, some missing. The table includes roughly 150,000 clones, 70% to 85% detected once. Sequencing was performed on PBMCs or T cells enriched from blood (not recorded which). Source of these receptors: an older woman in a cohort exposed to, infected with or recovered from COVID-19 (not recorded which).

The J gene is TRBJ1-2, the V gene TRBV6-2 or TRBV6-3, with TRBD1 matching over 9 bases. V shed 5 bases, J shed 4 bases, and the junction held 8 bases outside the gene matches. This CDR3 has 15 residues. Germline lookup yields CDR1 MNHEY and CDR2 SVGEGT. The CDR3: CASSKPGQGVYGYTF. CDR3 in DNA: TGTGCCAGCAGTAAACCGGGACAGGGAGTCTATGGCTACACCTTC.

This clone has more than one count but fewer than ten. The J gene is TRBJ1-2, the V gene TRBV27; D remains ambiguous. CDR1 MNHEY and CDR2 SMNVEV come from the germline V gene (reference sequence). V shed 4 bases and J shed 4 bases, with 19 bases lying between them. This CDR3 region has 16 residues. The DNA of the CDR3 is TGTGCCAGCAGTTCTACCCAGTTGGGAGGAACCTATGGCTACACCTTC. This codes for CASSSTQLGGTYGYTF.

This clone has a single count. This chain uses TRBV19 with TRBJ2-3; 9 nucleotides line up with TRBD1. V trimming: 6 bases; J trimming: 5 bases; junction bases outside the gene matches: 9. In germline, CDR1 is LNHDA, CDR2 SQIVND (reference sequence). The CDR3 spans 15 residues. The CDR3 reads CASRPMGQGLDTQYF. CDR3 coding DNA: TGTGCCAGTAGACCCATGGGACAGGGTTTAGATACGCAGTATTTT.

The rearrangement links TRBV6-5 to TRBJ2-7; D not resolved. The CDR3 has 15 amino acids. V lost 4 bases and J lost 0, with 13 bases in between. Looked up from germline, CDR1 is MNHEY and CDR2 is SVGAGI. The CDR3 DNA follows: TGTGCCAGCAGTTCCCTAAGCCTTAGCTCCTACGAGCAGTACTTC. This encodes CASSSLSLSSYEQYF.

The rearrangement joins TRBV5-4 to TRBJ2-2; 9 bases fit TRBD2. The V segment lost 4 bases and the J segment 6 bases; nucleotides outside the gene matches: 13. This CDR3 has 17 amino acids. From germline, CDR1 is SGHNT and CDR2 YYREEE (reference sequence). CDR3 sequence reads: CASSPAHSGSSSGELFF. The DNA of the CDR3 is TGTGCCAGCAGCCCGGCCCATAGCGGGAGTTCATCCGGGGAGCTGTTTTTT.

CDR3 sequence (DNA): TGTGCCAGCACCAACTACAATGAGCAGTTCTTC. Protein sequence: CASTNYNEQFF. The chain joins TRBV28 to TRBJ2-1, with D hard to call. The CDR3 is 11 amino acids. The V end lost 7 bases, the J end lost 3 bases, and 4 bases lay between the germline ends. The V gene's germline CDR1 is MDHEN and CDR2 SYDVKM.

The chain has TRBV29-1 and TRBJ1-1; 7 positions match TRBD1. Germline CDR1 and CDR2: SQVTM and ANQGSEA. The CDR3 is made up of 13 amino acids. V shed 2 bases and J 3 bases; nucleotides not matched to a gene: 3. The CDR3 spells CSVERGQDTEAFF. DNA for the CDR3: TGCAGCGTTGAACGCGGACAGGACACTGAAGCTTTCTTT.

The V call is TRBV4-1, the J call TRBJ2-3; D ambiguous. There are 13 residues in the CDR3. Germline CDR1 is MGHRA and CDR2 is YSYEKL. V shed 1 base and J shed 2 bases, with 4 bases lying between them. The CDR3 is CASSQVHTDTQYF. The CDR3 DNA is TGCGCCAGCAGCCAAGTTCACACAGATACGCAGTATTTT.

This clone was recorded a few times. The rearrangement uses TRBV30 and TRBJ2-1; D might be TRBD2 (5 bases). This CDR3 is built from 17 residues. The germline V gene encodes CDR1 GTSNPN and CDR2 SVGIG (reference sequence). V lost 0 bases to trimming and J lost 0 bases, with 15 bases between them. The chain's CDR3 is CAWSVRGPGTSYNEQFF. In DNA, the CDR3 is TGTGCCTGGAGTGTACGAGGGCCGGGAACCTCCTACAATGAGCAGTTCTTC.

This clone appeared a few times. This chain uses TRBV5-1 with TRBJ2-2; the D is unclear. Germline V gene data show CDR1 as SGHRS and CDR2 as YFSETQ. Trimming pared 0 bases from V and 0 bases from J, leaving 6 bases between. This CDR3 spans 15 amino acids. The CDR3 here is CASSLGGTNTGELFF. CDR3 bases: TGCGCCAGCAGCTTGGGAGGTACGAACACCGGGGAGCTGTTTTTT.

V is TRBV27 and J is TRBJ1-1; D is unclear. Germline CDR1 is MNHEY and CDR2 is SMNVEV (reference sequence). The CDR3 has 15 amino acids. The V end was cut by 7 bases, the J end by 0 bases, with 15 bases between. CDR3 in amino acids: CASTARNRLNTEAFF. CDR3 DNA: TGTGCCAGCACTGCTCGAAACAGATTGAACACTGAAGCTTTCTTT.

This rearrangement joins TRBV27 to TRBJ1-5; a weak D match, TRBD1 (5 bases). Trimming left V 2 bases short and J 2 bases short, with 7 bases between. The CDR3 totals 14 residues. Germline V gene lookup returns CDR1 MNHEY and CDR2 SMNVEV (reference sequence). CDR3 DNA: TGTGCCAGCAGTTTAAAGGGGCGCAATCAGCCCCAGCATTTT. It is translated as CASSLKGRNQPQHF.

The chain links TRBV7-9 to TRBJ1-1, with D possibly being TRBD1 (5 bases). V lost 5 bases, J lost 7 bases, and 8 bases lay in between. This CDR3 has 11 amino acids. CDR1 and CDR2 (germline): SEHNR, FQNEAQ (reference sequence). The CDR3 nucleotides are TGTGCCAGCAGCGACAGCCGTGAAGCTTTCTTT. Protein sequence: CASSDSREAFF.

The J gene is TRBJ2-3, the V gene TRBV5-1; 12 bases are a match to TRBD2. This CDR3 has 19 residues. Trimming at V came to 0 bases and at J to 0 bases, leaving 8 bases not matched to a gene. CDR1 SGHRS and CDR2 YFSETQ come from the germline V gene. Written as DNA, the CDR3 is TGCGCCAGCAGCTTGGAACCTAGCGGGAGGGGGGCTAGCACAGATACGCAGTATTTT. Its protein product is CASSLEPSGRGASTDTQYF.

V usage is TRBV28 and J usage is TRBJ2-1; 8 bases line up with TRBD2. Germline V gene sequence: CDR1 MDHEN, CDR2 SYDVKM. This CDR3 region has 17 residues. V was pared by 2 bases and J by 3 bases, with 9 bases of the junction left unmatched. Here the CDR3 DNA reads TGTGCCAGCAGTTTAGTGGCGGGAGGCCCCAACTACAATGAGCAGTTCTTC. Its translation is CASSLVAGGPNYNEQFF.

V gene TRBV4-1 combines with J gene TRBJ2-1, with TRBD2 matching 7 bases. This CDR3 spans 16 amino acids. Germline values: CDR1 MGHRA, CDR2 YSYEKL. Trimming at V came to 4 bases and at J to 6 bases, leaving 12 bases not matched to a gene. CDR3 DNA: TGCGCCAGCAGCCTAACCCCCGGGACTAACAGCAATGAGCAGTTCTTC. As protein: CASSLTPGTNSNEQFF.

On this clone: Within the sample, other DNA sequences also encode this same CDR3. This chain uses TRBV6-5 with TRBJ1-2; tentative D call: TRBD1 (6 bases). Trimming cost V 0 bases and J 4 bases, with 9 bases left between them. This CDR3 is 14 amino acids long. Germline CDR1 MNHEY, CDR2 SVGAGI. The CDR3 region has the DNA TGTGCCAGCAGTTACTCTGGGGGCCCCTATGGCTACACCTTC. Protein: CASSYSGGPYGYTF.

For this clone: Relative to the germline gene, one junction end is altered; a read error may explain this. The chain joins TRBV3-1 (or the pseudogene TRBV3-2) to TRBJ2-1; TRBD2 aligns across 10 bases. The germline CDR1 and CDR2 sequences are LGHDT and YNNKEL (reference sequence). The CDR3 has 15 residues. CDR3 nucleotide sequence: TGTGCCAGCAGTCAAGCGGGAGGGCGGTACAATGAGCAGTTCTTC. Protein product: CASSQAGGRYNEQFF.

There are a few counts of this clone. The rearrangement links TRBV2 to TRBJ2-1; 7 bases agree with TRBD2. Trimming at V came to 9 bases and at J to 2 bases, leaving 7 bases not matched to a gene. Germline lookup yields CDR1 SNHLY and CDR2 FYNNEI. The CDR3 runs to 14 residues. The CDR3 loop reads CASMGDYTYNEQFF. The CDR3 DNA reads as TGTGCCAGTATGGGGGACTACACCTACAATGAGCAGTTCTTC.

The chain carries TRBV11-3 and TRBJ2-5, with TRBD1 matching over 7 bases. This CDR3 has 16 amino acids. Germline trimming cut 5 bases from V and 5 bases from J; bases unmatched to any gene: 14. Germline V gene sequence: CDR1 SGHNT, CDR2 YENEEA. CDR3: CASSRRQGPLEETQYF. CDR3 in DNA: TGTGCCAGCAGCCGCAGACAGGGCCCTCTTGAGGAGACCCAGTACTTC. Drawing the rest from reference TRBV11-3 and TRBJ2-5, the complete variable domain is EAGVVQSPRYKIIEKKQPVAFWCNPISGHNTLYWYLQNLGQGPELLIRYENEEAVDDSQLPKDRFSAERLKGVDSTLKIQPAELGDSAVYLCASSRRQGPLEETQYFGPGTRLLVL.

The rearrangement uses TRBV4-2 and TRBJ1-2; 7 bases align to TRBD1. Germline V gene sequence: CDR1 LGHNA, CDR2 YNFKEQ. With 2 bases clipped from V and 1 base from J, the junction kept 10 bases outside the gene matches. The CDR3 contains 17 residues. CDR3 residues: CASSQYTGDTVNYGYTF. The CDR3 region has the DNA TGTGCCAGCAGCCAATACACAGGGGACACTGTTAACTATGGCTACACCTTC.

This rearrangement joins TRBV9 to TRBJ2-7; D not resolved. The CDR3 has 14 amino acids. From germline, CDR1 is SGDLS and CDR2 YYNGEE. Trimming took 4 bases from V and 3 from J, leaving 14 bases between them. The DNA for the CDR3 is TGTGCCAGCAGCCACGGAGAGACGGTCTACGAGCAGTACTTC. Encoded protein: CASSHGETVYEQYF.

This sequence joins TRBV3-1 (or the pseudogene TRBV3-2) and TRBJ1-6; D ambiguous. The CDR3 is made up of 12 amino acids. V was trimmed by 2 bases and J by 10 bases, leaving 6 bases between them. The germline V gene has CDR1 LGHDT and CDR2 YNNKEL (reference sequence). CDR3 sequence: CASSQSGSPLHF. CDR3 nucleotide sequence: TGTGCCAGCAGCCAAAGCGGGTCACCCCTCCACTTT.

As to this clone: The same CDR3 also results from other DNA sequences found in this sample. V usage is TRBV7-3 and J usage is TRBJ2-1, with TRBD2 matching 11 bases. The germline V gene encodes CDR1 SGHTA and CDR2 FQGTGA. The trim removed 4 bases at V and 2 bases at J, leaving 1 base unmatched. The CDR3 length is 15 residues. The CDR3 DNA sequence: TGTGCCAGCAGCTCGGGACTAGCGGCCTACAATGAGCAGTTCTTC. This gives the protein CASSSGLAAYNEQFF.

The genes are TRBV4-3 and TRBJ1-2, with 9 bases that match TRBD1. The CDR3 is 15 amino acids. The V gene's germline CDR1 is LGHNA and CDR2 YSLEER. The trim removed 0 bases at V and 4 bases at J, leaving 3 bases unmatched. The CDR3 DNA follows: TGCGCCAGCAGCCAAGATGCGACAGGGGGCTATGGCTACACCTTC. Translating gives CASSQDATGGYGYTF.